A single TCR beta chain is shown here with its context. Blood specimens came from baseline, cycle 4 day 1, and cycle 7 day 1. The length of the CDR3 is 15 residues. Germline V lookup: CDR1 ENHRY, CDR2 SYGVKD. V dropped 4 bases and J dropped 8; count of bases not matched to a gene: 12. The data stem from a study of OX40 agonist ivuxolimab in advanced cancers. Produced via immunoSEQ multiplex PCR; TCRdb's table is partial and in-frame only. The sample has fewer than 100,000 clones, approximately 90% seen once. The source was CD4+ or CD8+ T cells sorted from blood, collected in a trial of the OX40 agonist ivuxolimab. The TCR sequence derives from an adult with an advanced solid tumor such as melanoma, head and neck, liver or kidney cancer. The chain is built from TRBV10-3 and TRBJ1-2, with 8 positions matching TRBD1. CDR3 in amino acids: CAISGSGGAPRGYTF. The CDR3 DNA reads as TGTGCCATCAGTGGTTCAGGGGGCGCCCCAAGGGGCTACACCTTC.